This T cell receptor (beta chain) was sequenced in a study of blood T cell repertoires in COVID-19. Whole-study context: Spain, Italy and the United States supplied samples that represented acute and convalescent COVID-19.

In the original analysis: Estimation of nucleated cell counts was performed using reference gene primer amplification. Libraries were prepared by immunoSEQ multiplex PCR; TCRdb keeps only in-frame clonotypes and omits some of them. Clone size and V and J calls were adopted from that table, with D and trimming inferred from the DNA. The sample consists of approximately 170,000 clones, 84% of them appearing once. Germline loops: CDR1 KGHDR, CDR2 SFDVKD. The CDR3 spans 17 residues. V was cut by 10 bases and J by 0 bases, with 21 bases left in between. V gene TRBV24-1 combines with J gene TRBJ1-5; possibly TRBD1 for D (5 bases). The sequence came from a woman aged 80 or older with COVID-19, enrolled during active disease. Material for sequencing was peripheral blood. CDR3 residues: CATPYEGVYNSNQPQHF. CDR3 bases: TGTGCCACTCCCTATGAAGGGGTTTACAATAGCAATCAGCCCCAGCATTTT.